The 11 T cell receptor beta chains reported below all come from one sample, sequenced in a study of blood T cell repertoires in COVID-19. Here immunoSEQ multiplex PCR was the method, and the copy in TCRdb shows in-frame clones only, minus some. Of over 100,000 clones in the sample, approximately 78% were seen once. Sequenced sample: peripheral blood. All receptors come from a man aged 65 to 85 with acute or convalescent COVID-19.

This chain joins TRBV6-1 and TRBJ2-5; 8 bases line up with TRBD1. Germline V CDR1 and CDR2: MNHNS, SASEGT. The length of the CDR3 is 14 residues. The trim removed 1 base at V and 5 bases at J, leaving 3 bases unmatched. DNA of the CDR3: TGTGCCAGCAGTGAAGGGACAGGGAGGGAGACCCAGTACTTC. Its protein product is CASSEGTGRETQYF.

V gene TRBV19 combines with J gene TRBJ1-1, with a weak D call TRBD1 (6 bases). Germline CDR1 LNHDA, CDR2 SQIVND (reference sequence). This CDR3 spans 12 amino acids. V lost 5 bases and J 8 bases, leaving 12 bases between the germline ends. The CDR3 reads CASSLRGGEAFF. CDR3 bases: TGTGCCAGTAGTCTGAGGGGGGGGGAAGCTTTCTTT.

This chain connects TRBV19 to TRBJ1-1; 9 bases fit TRBD1. V lost 6 bases to trimming and J lost 5 bases; unmatched junction nucleotides: 7. The CDR3 is 14 residues long. Per the germline V gene, CDR1 is LNHDA and CDR2 is SQIVND (reference sequence). DNA of the CDR3: TGTGCCAGTAGCGACGACAGGGGGTTGACTGAAGCTTTCTTT. Protein: CASSDDRGLTEAFF. Together with reference TRBV19 and TRBJ1-1, the CDR3 gives the full variable domain: DGGITQSPKYLFRKEGQNVTLSCEQNLNHDAMYWYRQDPGQGLRLIYYSQIVNDFQKGDIAEGYSVSREKKESFPLTVTSAQKNPTAFYLCASSDDRGLTEAFFGQGTRLTVV.

The chain links TRBV10-1 to TRBJ2-7; D is possibly TRBD1 (6 bases). V shed 0 bases and J shed 5 bases, with 11 bases lying between them. Germline CDR1 is WNHNN and CDR2 is SYGVQD (reference sequence). This CDR3 has 14 residues. CDR3 region: CASSESGHGNEQYF. The DNA of the CDR3 is TGCGCCAGCAGTGAGTCGGGACATGGTAACGAGCAGTACTTC.

This clone was detected once. V is TRBV7-9 and J is TRBJ1-1; the D is unclear. This CDR3 spans 13 amino acids. The germline V gene encodes CDR1 SEHNR and CDR2 FQNEAQ (reference sequence). The V and J ends lost 1 base and 11 bases respectively, with 14 bases between them. CDR3 protein: CASSLGAKVGAFF. CDR3 nucleotide sequence: TGTGCCAGCAGCTTAGGGGCGAAGGTGGGCGCTTTCTTT.

The J gene is TRBJ1-2, the V gene TRBV29-1; TRBD1 agrees at 7 bases. The CDR3 extends over 13 amino acids. V shed 1 base, J shed 4 bases, and the junction held 3 bases outside the gene matches. Germline V gene sequence: CDR1 SQVTM, CDR2 ANQGSEA. The CDR3 loop is CSVEGRGPYGYTF. The CDR3 DNA reads TGCAGCGTTGAAGGAAGGGGGCCCTATGGCTACACCTTC. Using reference TRBV29-1 and TRBJ1-2 for the parts outside the CDR3, the full variable domain is SAVISQKPSRDICQRGTSLTIQCQVDSQVTMMFWYRQQPGQSLTLIATANQGSEATYESGFVIDKFPISRPNLTFSTLTVSNMSPEDSSIYLCSVEGRGPYGYTFGSGTRLTVV.

This clone has a single count. This chain uses TRBV28 with TRBJ2-2; tentatively, D is TRBD2 (5 bases). The CDR3 totals 18 residues. Trimming took off 10 bases at V and 0 bases at J, with 24 bases between the two ends. Per germline, CDR1 MDHEN and CDR2 SYDVKM. CDR3: CATRELCWVDANTGELFF. Here the CDR3 DNA reads TGTGCCACCCGGGAACTCTGCTGGGTAGACGCGAACACCGGGGAGCTGTTTTTT.

In this sample, this clone turned up once. The chain is built from TRBV7-9 and TRBJ2-5, with 7 bases fitting TRBD2. The germline V gene encodes CDR1 SEHNR and CDR2 FQNEAQ (reference sequence). J lost 3 bases, V lost 0 bases, and 4 bases had no gene match. The CDR3 length is 15 residues. This chain's CDR3 is CASSLASGLKETQYF. DNA for the CDR3: TGTGCCAGCAGCTTAGCTAGCGGGCTGAAAGAGACCCAGTACTTC.

This sequence joins TRBV7-6 and TRBJ2-7, with TRBD2 matching 10 bases. Germline V gene data show CDR1 as SGHVS and CDR2 as FNYEAQ. The CDR3 runs to 12 residues. The V segment lost 7 bases and the J segment 6 bases; nucleotides outside the gene matches: 3. The CDR3 DNA sequence: TGTGCCAGCAACAGCGGGAGGGGCGAGCAGTACTTC. Residues: CASNSGRGEQYF.

The chain recombines TRBV18 with TRBJ2-7; 7 bases line up with TRBD2. The CDR3 totals 14 residues. With V trimmed by 3 bases and J by 0 bases, 2 bases remained unmatched. Germline V gene lookup returns CDR1 KGHSH and CDR2 LQKENI. The CDR3 sequence: CASSPGTTSYEQYF. For the CDR3, the DNA is TGTGCCAGCTCACCCGGGACTACCTCCTACGAGCAGTACTTC.

The chain carries TRBV7-9 and TRBJ1-5; D not certain. The V gene lost 5 bases and the J gene lost 3 bases, with 14 bases spanning the gap. Germline values: CDR1 SEHNR, CDR2 FQNEAQ (reference sequence). The CDR3 totals 15 residues. The CDR3 DNA follows: TGTGCCAGCAGCCCTCGACGGGGTACCAATCAGCCCCAGCATTTT. This sequence encodes CASSPRRGTNQPQHF.